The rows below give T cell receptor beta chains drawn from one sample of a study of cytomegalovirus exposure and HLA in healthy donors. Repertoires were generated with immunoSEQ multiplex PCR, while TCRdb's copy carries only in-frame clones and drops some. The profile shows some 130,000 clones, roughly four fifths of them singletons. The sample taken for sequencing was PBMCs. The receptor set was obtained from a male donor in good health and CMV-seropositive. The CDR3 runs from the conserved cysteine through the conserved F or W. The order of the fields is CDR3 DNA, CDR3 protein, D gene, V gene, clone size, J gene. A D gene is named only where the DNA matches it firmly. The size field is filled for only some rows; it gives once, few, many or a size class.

CDR3nt: TGTGCCAGCAGTTACTATCCGCGAAGCACAGATACGCAGTATTTT
CDR3aa: CASSYYPRSTDTQYF
d_gene: NA
v_gene: TRBV6-5
abundance: NA
j_gene: TRBJ2-3

CDR3nt: TGTGCCATCAGTGAGCCGGGGGGGCGGGAGGTCACAGATACGCAGTATTTT
CDR3aa: CAISEPGGREVTDTQYF
d_gene: TRBD2
v_gene: TRBV10-3
abundance: NA
j_gene: TRBJ2-3

CDR3nt: TGTGCCAGCAGCACTCGCTCGGGACAGCTCTATGGCTACACCTTC
CDR3aa: CASSTRSGQLYGYTF
d_gene: TRBD1
v_gene: TRBV7-9
abundance: NA
j_gene: TRBJ1-2

CDR3nt: TGCGCCAGCAGCCGTCTAGCGGGGGACTACGAGCAGTACTTC
CDR3aa: CASSRLAGDYEQYF
d_gene: TRBD2
v_gene: TRBV4-3
abundance: NA
j_gene: TRBJ2-7

CDR3nt: TGTGCCACCAGCGTAGTCGGCGGGAGCACAGATACGCAGTATTTT
CDR3aa: CATSVVGGSTDTQYF
d_gene: NA
v_gene: TRBV15
abundance: few
j_gene: TRBJ2-3

CDR3nt: TGTGCCAGCAGTTTAGGCCGGGTACCCTACGAGCAGTACTTC
CDR3aa: CASSLGRVPYEQYF
d_gene: NA
v_gene: TRBV27
abundance: NA
j_gene: TRBJ2-7

CDR3nt: TGTGCCAGCTCACCTCCTCACATGGGAGTTTCGGGGGGCTACACCTTC
CDR3aa: CASSPPHMGVSGGYTF
d_gene: NA
v_gene: TRBV18
abundance: NA
j_gene: TRBJ1-2

CDR3nt: TGTGCCAGCAGGACAGCCAATCAGCCCCAGCATTTT
CDR3aa: CASRTANQPQHF
d_gene: NA
v_gene: TRBV28
abundance: NA
j_gene: TRBJ1-5

CDR3nt: TGTGCCAGTAGTAAGAGTCGACACTCGAACACTGAAGCTTTCTTT
CDR3aa: CASSKSRHSNTEAFF
d_gene: NA
v_gene: TRBV19
abundance: NA
j_gene: TRBJ1-1

CDR3nt: TGTGCCAGCAGCCCAGGGACAGGGGTCGGCAATGAGCAGTTCTTC
CDR3aa: CASSPGTGVGNEQFF
d_gene: TRBD1
v_gene: TRBV7-2
abundance: NA
j_gene: TRBJ2-1

CDR3nt: TGTGCCAGCAGCTTACGGGACTTCCCCTATGAGCAGTTCTTC
CDR3aa: CASSLRDFPYEQFF
d_gene: NA
v_gene: TRBV9
abundance: NA
j_gene: TRBJ2-1

CDR3nt: TGTGCCAGCTCCACCGCGAATGAGCAGTTCTTC
CDR3aa: CASSTANEQFF
d_gene: NA
v_gene: TRBV18
abundance: few
j_gene: TRBJ2-1

CDR3nt: TGTGCCAGCTCACCTTCGGGACTAGCGGGGAGCACAGATACGCAGTATTTT
CDR3aa: CASSPSGLAGSTDTQYF
d_gene: TRBD2
v_gene: TRBV18
abundance: NA
j_gene: TRBJ2-3

CDR3nt: TGTGCCTGGAGTCCCCCAGGCAGTCACAATTCACCCCTCCACTTT
CDR3aa: CAWSPPGSHNSPLHF
d_gene: NA
v_gene: TRBV30
abundance: NA
j_gene: TRBJ1-6

CDR3nt: TGTGCCAGCAGCTTAGGACCGGGACAGGGGTCGAACCAAGAGACCCAGTACTTC
CDR3aa: CASSLGPGQGSNQETQYF
d_gene: TRBD1
v_gene: TRBV11-3
abundance: few
j_gene: TRBJ2-5

CDR3nt: TGTGCCAGCAGCCCGGCCCCTGGGGGGGGTTCCGGGGAGCTGTTTTTT
CDR3aa: CASSPAPGGGSGELFF
d_gene: TRBD2
v_gene: TRBV7-2
abundance: NA
j_gene: TRBJ2-2

CDR3nt: TGTGCCAGCAGCGTAGAGGGATCTTGGGGGCGGGATACGCAGTATTTT
CDR3aa: CASSVEGSWGRDTQYF
d_gene: NA
v_gene: TRBV9
abundance: NA
j_gene: TRBJ2-3

CDR3nt: TGTGCCACCAGCAGAGGGCCACAAGAGACCCAGTACTTC
CDR3aa: CATSRGPQETQYF
d_gene: NA
v_gene: TRBV15
abundance: few
j_gene: TRBJ2-5

CDR3nt: TGTGCCAGCAGTGTAGTAGCGGGAGGGTTCTACAATGAGCAGTTCTTC
CDR3aa: CASSVVAGGFYNEQFF
d_gene: TRBD2
v_gene: TRBV6-4
abundance: NA
j_gene: TRBJ2-1

CDR3nt: TGTGCCAGCAGTATCTCGGGACTAGCCTACGAGCAGTACTTC
CDR3aa: CASSISGLAYEQYF
d_gene: TRBD2
v_gene: TRBV27
abundance: few
j_gene: TRBJ2-7

CDR3nt: TGCGCCAGCAGCCAAGGAAGGAGTCAGCCCCAGCATTTT
CDR3aa: CASSQGRSQPQHF
d_gene: NA
v_gene: TRBV4-3
abundance: NA
j_gene: TRBJ1-5

CDR3nt: TGCGCCAGCAGCTCCGGGACTAGCGGGAGGGTGCAACCTGGCCACTCTAGCACAGATACGCAGTATTTT
CDR3aa: CASSSGTSGRVQPGHSSTDTQYF
d_gene: TRBD2
v_gene: TRBV5-1
abundance: NA
j_gene: TRBJ2-3

CDR3nt: TGTGCCAGCTCATCCGGACAGGTACCCTACGAGCAGTACTTC
CDR3aa: CASSSGQVPYEQYF
d_gene: TRBD1
v_gene: TRBV18
abundance: NA
j_gene: TRBJ2-7

CDR3nt: TGTGCCAGCAGCGTAGTTGAGACAGGGAGGAGAGAAGCTTTCTTT
CDR3aa: CASSVVETGRREAFF
d_gene: TRBD1
v_gene: TRBV9
abundance: NA
j_gene: TRBJ1-1

CDR3nt: TGTGCCAGCAGTTACACACTAGCGGGAGACAACTACAATGAGCAGTTCTTC
CDR3aa: CASSYTLAGDNYNEQFF
d_gene: TRBD2
v_gene: TRBV28
abundance: NA
j_gene: TRBJ2-1

CDR3nt: TGTGCCAGCAGCCCGGGGACAGGGAACCTTAACTATGGCTACACCTTC
CDR3aa: CASSPGTGNLNYGYTF
d_gene: TRBD1
v_gene: TRBV14
abundance: NA
j_gene: TRBJ1-2

CDR3nt: TGTGCCAGCAGCTTAGGCCCTTCGAGCGAGCAGTACTTC
CDR3aa: CASSLGPSSEQYF
d_gene: NA
v_gene: TRBV7-9
abundance: NA
j_gene: TRBJ2-7

CDR3nt: TGTGCCAGCAGTTTTGGTAGAGTCCCTAGCGGGAGGGATGGTGAGCAGTTCTTC
CDR3aa: CASSFGRVPSGRDGEQFF
d_gene: TRBD2
v_gene: TRBV28
abundance: NA
j_gene: TRBJ2-1

CDR3nt: TGTGCCAGCAGCTTGGAAGGTGTGGGGCTTTCCTCCTACGAGCAGTACTTC
CDR3aa: CASSLEGVGLSSYEQYF
d_gene: NA
v_gene: TRBV5-4
abundance: NA
j_gene: TRBJ2-7

CDR3nt: TGTGCCAGTAGTGAGAGGGGGACAGGGGGAACCCAGTACTTC
CDR3aa: CASSERGTGGTQYF
d_gene: TRBD1
v_gene: TRBV19
abundance: NA
j_gene: TRBJ2-5

CDR3nt: TGTGCCAGCAGCTTGCAGAGTGGCGGGAACTATGAGCAGTTCTTC
CDR3aa: CASSLQSGGNYEQFF
d_gene: NA
v_gene: TRBV11-2
abundance: once
j_gene: TRBJ2-1

CDR3nt: TGTGCCAGCATCCGGACTAGCGGAGTCTCCTACGAGCAGTACTTC
CDR3aa: CASIRTSGVSYEQYF
d_gene: TRBD2
v_gene: TRBV28
abundance: NA
j_gene: TRBJ2-7

CDR3nt: TGTGCCAGCGGGCCTGGGACAGGATATGAGCAGTTCTTC
CDR3aa: CASGPGTGYEQFF
d_gene: TRBD1
v_gene: TRBV6-6
abundance: NA
j_gene: TRBJ2-1

CDR3nt: TGTGCCAGCAGCCCCGAGGGGACATGGGGGCAGACCCAGTACTTC
CDR3aa: CASSPEGTWGQTQYF
d_gene: NA
v_gene: TRBV7-3
abundance: NA
j_gene: TRBJ2-5

CDR3nt: TGCGCCAGCAGCCACATCGGGACAGGGCGGAATGAGCAGTTCTTC
CDR3aa: CASSHIGTGRNEQFF
d_gene: TRBD1
v_gene: TRBV4-3
abundance: NA
j_gene: TRBJ2-1

CDR3nt: TGCGCCAGCAGCTTGAGGTTCTCGGCTAGCGGGAGCACCGGGGAGCTGTTTTTT
CDR3aa: CASSLRFSASGSTGELFF
d_gene: TRBD2
v_gene: TRBV5-1
abundance: NA
j_gene: TRBJ2-2

CDR3nt: TGTGCCAGCAGGGCCGGGACAGGGGTAAGGCAGCCCCAGCATTTT
CDR3aa: CASRAGTGVRQPQHF
d_gene: TRBD1
v_gene: TRBV5-8
abundance: few
j_gene: TRBJ1-5

CDR3nt: TGTGCCAGCAGCCTCCGCGGGAGCTCCTACAATGAGCAGTTCTTC
CDR3aa: CASSLRGSSYNEQFF
d_gene: TRBD2
v_gene: TRBV13
abundance: NA
j_gene: TRBJ2-1

CDR3nt: TGTGCCAGCAGTCCGGGACAGGGGGGAAACATTCAGTACTTC
CDR3aa: CASSPGQGGNIQYF
d_gene: TRBD1
v_gene: TRBV28
abundance: once
j_gene: TRBJ2-4

CDR3nt: TGTGCCAGCAGCAAACGGAGGGCTGAAGCTTTCTTT
CDR3aa: CASSKRRAEAFF
d_gene: NA
v_gene: TRBV21-1
abundance: NA
j_gene: TRBJ1-1

CDR3nt: TGTGCCAGCAGCTTAGGCACTAGCGGGTCGGGAACAGATACGCAGTATTTT
CDR3aa: CASSLGTSGSGTDTQYF
d_gene: TRBD2
v_gene: TRBV11-3
abundance: NA
j_gene: TRBJ2-3